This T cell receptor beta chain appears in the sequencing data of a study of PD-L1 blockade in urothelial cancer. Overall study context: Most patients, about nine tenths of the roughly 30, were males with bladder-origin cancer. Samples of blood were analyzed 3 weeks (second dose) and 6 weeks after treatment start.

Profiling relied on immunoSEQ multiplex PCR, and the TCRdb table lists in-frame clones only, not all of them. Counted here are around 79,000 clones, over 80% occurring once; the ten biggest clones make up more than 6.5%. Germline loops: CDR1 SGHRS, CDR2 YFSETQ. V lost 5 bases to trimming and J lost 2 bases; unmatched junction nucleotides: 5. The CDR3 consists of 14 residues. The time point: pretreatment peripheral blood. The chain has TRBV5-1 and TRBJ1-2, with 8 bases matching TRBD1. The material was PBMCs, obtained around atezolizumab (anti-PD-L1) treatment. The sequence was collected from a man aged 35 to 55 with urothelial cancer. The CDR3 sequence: CASSQGDRNYGYTF. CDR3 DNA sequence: TGCGCCAGCAGTCAAGGGGACAGGAACTATGGCTACACCTTC.